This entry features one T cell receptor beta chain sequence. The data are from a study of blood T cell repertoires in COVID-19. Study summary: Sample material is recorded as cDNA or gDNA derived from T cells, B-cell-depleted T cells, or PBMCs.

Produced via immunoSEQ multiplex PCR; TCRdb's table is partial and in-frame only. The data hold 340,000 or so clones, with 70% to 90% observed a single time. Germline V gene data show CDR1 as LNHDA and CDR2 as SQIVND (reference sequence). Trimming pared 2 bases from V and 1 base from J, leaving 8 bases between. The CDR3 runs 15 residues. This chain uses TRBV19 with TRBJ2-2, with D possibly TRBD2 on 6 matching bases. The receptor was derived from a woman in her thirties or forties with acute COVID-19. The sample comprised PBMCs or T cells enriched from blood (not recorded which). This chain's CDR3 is CASSIIGGNTGELFF. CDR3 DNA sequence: TGTGCCAGTAGTATAATCGGGGGGAACACCGGGGAGCTGTTTTTT.